One and the same sample provided the 12 T cell receptor beta chains below, sequenced in a study of T-cell reconstitution after alpha-beta-depleted transplantation in children. A library of TCRbeta sequences, prepared with unique molecular identifiers, was generated. From the PCR reads, TCRdb called clonotypes with MiXCR, one entry per CDR3 protein. Here the sample spans under 25,000 distinct CDR3 sequences, roughly 13% being singletons. Source: PBMCs, mostly from graft donor cells, taken 60 days after TCRalphabeta/CD19-depleted stem cell transplant. The receptors were gathered from a female patient aged 2-9 years who had a stem cell transplant for congenital amegakaryocytic thrombocytopenia, so the T cells may come from the graft donor.

This clonotype has at least ten counts. This chain links TRBV6-5 with TRBJ2-1; D uncertain. Between the trimmed V and J ends, which lost 6 bases and 4 bases, there was a span of 10 bases. The V gene's germline CDR1 is MNHEY and CDR2 SVGAGI. The CDR3 runs 13 residues. CDR3 region: CASSPGPYNEQFF. CDR3 sequence (DNA): TGTGCCAGCAGCCCCGGCCCTTACAATGAGCAGTTCTTC.

This clonotype was seen repeatedly, ten times or more. The chain carries TRBV29-1 and TRBJ2-7, with 9 positions matching TRBD1. The V gene's germline CDR1 is SQVTM and CDR2 ANQGSEA. The CDR3 is made up of 13 amino acids. The V gene end was trimmed by 7 bases and the J gene end by 3 bases; junction bases not matched to a gene: 7. CDR3 in DNA: TGCAGCGCGCAACCGGGACAGGGCTACGAGCAGTACTTC. Protein sequence: CSAQPGQGYEQYF.

This clonotype was picked up many times. V gene TRBV5-1 combines with J gene TRBJ2-1; 7 nucleotides agree with TRBD2. The length of the CDR3 is 17 residues. The V gene's germline CDR1 is SGHRS and CDR2 YFSETQ. Trimming at V came to 4 bases and at J to 5 bases, leaving 15 bases not matched to a gene. CDR3 protein: CASSPWGGGSRDNEQFF. The CDR3 bases are TGCGCCAGCAGCCCCTGGGGGGGAGGGTCACGGGACAATGAGCAGTTCTTC.

The V call is TRBV6-5, the J call TRBJ2-7; D is unresolved. There are 15 residues in the CDR3. Trimming cost V 2 bases and J 3 bases, with 14 bases left between them. Germline CDR1 MNHEY, CDR2 SVGAGI. CDR3 bases: TGTGCCAGCAGTTACAGTGCCTTGTCAATCTACGAGCAGTACGTC. It yields the protein CASSYSALSIYEQYV.

This clonotype was counted a single time. J is TRBJ1-5 and V is TRBV7-9; D gene unclear. Trimming pared 5 bases from V and 6 bases from J, leaving 8 bases between. Germline V lookup: CDR1 SEHNR, CDR2 FQNEAQ (reference sequence). This CDR3 is built from 12 residues. CDR3 DNA sequence: TGTGCCAGCAGCCTCGGACGTCAGCCCCAGCATTTT. Translated: CASSLGRQPQHF.

This clonotype was found many times. The rearrangement links TRBV5-4 to TRBJ1-1; 7 nucleotides align to TRBD1. V lost 2 bases, J lost 7 bases, and 11 bases stayed unmatched. In germline, CDR1 is SGHNT, CDR2 YYREEE (reference sequence). CDR3 length equals 15 residues. CDR3 amino acids: CASSLQGHPESEAFF. The DNA of the CDR3 is TGTGCCAGCAGCTTACAGGGGCACCCGGAGAGTGAAGCTTTCTTT.

This clonotype appeared many times. The V call is TRBV30, the J call TRBJ2-5; D not resolved. The length of the CDR3 is 14 residues. Germline CDR1 and CDR2: GTSNPN and SVGIG (reference sequence). Trimming shortened V by 0 bases and J by 1 base, and 9 bases separated the two germline ends. The CDR3 loop is CAWSVKRLQETQYF. The CDR3 DNA reads as TGTGCCTGGAGTGTTAAACGTCTCCAAGAGACCCAGTACTTC.

This clonotype was detected only a few times. This rearrangement joins TRBV12-3 or TRBV12-4 to TRBJ2-7; 9 nucleotides line up with TRBD2. The CDR3 extends over 15 amino acids. J gave up 2 bases and V 3 bases, and 5 bases lay outside the gene matches. The CDR3 nucleotides are TGTGCCAGCAGTTTCTTGCGGGGGGGGCCCTACGAGCAGTACTTC. Its translation: CASSFLRGGPYEQYF.

This clonotype was observed many times. The chain links TRBV4-1 to TRBJ2-3, with D unclear. The CDR3 consists of 15 residues. CDR1 MGHRA and CDR2 YSYEKL come from the germline V gene. With 2 bases removed from V and 2 bases from J, the gap between germline ends came to 11 bases. The CDR3 DNA follows: TGCGCCAGCAGCCAAAGTGGTACCAACACAGATACGCAGTATTTT. This translates into CASSQSGTNTDTQYF.

This clonotype was found many times. This chain connects TRBV21-1 to TRBJ2-6; the table's D gene call, TRBD1, was not cross checked with the DNA. TRBV21-1 is marked as a pseudogene. This CDR3 comprises 18 residues. CDR3 DNA: TGTGCCAGCAGCAAAGAGGGGACAGGGGACGCTGGGGCCAACGTCCTGACTTTC. Protein product: CASSKEGTGDAGANVLTF.

The sample holds many counts of this clonotype. V usage is TRBV10-2 and J usage is TRBJ2-5, with D possibly being TRBD1 (6 bases). V lost 5 bases and J 7 bases, leaving 17 bases between the germline ends. Per germline, CDR1 WSHSY and CDR2 SAAADI. The CDR3 is 14 residues long. The CDR3 here is CASSLGAEIGTQYF. In nucleotides, the CDR3 is TGCGCCAGCAGTTTGGGGGCTGAGATAGGGACCCAGTACTTC.

This clonotype was seen at least ten times. This chain connects TRBV20-1 to TRBJ1-3, with a possible D match to TRBD1 (5 bases). V lost 3 bases, J lost 3 bases, and 15 bases lay in between. The CDR3 totals 15 residues. CDR1 is DFQATT, CDR2 SNEGSKA, per germline (reference sequence). This chain's CDR3 is CSARGWAGNGNTIYF. CDR3 coding DNA: TGCAGTGCTAGGGGCTGGGCAGGGAATGGAAACACCATATATTTT.